These 18 T cell receptor beta chains were sequenced from one sample in a study of OX40 agonist ivuxolimab in advanced cancers. Produced via immunoSEQ multiplex PCR; TCRdb's table is partial and in-frame only. This table holds fewer than 80,000 clones, around 91% found once. Sequences were derived from CD4+ or CD8+ T cells sorted from blood, sampled in a trial of the OX40 agonist ivuxolimab. The origin of the receptors is an adult with an advanced solid tumor such as melanoma, head and neck, liver or kidney cancer.

This sequence joins TRBV19 and TRBJ2-7; a possible D gene is TRBD1 (6 bases). The CDR3 is 13 residues long. Trimming removed 1 base at V and 7 bases at J, with 11 bases between. The germline gives CDR1 LNHDA, CDR2 SQIVND (reference sequence). The CDR3 is CASSIAPTGEQYF. The CDR3 DNA follows: TGTGCCAGTAGTATAGCCCCCACAGGGGAGCAGTACTTC.

V is TRBV28 and J is TRBJ2-5; D is possibly TRBD1 or TRBD2 (5 bases each). Germline V lookup: CDR1 MDHEN, CDR2 SYDVKM. Trimming took off 6 bases at V and 2 bases at J, with 13 bases between the two ends. The CDR3 totals 14 residues. Here the CDR3 DNA reads TGTGCCAGCAGCTGGAGGACACTGCAAGAGACCCAGTACTTC. Amino acid sequence: CASSWRTLQETQYF.

The chain employs TRBV6-1 and TRBJ1-2; 7 bases line up with TRBD1. The CDR3 is made up of 13 amino acids. V gave up 7 bases and J gave up 1 base; unmatched junction bases: 3. The V gene's germline CDR1 is MNHNS and CDR2 SASEGT. CDR3 sequence: CASMGQFNYGYTF. The CDR3 bases are TGTGCCAGCATGGGACAGTTTAACTATGGCTACACCTTC.

The V and J genes are TRBV7-3 and TRBJ1-5, with D uncertain. Germline V gives CDR1 SGHTA, CDR2 FQGTGA. The CDR3 is 16 amino acids. Trimming cost V 2 bases and J 6 bases, with 17 bases left between them. CDR3 DNA sequence: TGTGCCAGCAGCTTATACCCGGAGAGGGCGGGTCAGCCCCAGCATTTT. Residues: CASSLYPERAGQPQHF.

The rearrangement uses TRBV5-8 and TRBJ2-3, with D tentatively TRBD1 (6 bases). The CDR3 is made up of 16 amino acids. The germline gives CDR1 SGHTS, CDR2 YDEGEE. The germline V and J ends were trimmed by 0 bases and 2 bases, with 13 bases remaining between them. The CDR3 nucleotides are TGTGCCAGCAGCTTGGGACAGGTTGATCACACAGATACGCAGTATTTT. Translation gives CASSLGQVDHTDTQYF.

The V gene is TRBV7-2, the J gene TRBJ1-5, with a weak D call TRBD1 (5 bases). The CDR3 is 15 residues long. Looked up from germline, CDR1 is SGHTA and CDR2 is FQGNSA. The V and J ends lost 1 base and 2 bases respectively, with 9 bases between them. The DNA for the CDR3 is TGTGCCAGCAGCTTAGGGGGACTGGGCAATCAGCCCCAGCATTTT. Its translation: CASSLGGLGNQPQHF.

This chain connects TRBV4-1 to TRBJ1-2; no reliable D call. The germline V and J ends were trimmed by 3 bases and 2 bases, with 7 bases remaining between them. Germline V gene lookup returns CDR1 MGHRA and CDR2 YSYEKL. This CDR3 contains 13 residues. CDR3 bases: TGCGCCAGCAGCCATATGAACAACTATGGCTACACCTTC. This translates into CASSHMNNYGYTF.

This clone has only one observation. The rearrangement links TRBV19 to TRBJ2-1; 13 positions agree with TRBD2. Germline V gene lookup returns CDR1 LNHDA and CDR2 SQIVND (reference sequence). The CDR3 is made up of 18 amino acids. With V trimmed by 6 bases and J by 0 bases, 8 bases remained unmatched. The chain's CDR3 is CASSGLAGAQYSYNEQFF. The CDR3 DNA sequence: TGTGCCAGTAGCGGACTAGCGGGAGCTCAATACTCCTACAATGAGCAGTTCTTC.

V and J are TRBV9 and TRBJ1-3; TRBD1 is a possible D gene (5 bases). The CDR3 has 18 residues. In germline, CDR1 is SGDLS, CDR2 YYNGEE. Trimming shortened V by 0 bases and J by 0 bases, and 16 bases separated the two germline ends. The DNA of the CDR3 is TGTGCCAGCAGCGTAGGGAATTCCGGGACCAGCTCTGGAAACACCATATATTTT. Translation: CASSVGNSGTSSGNTIYF.

This chain uses TRBV14 with TRBJ2-1; D not certain. CDR3 length: 14 amino acids. Germline V CDR1 and CDR2: SGHDN, FVKESK. V dropped 4 bases and J dropped 4 bases, with 11 bases sitting between them. The DNA of the CDR3 is TGTGCCAGCAGCCCCGACACTCCGTACAATGAGCAGTTCTTC. Its protein product is CASSPDTPYNEQFF.

This chain connects TRBV10-3 to TRBJ2-7; a weak D match, TRBD1 (5 bases). This CDR3 has 14 amino acids. V was clipped by 2 bases and J by 7 bases, with 15 bases between them. In germline, CDR1 is ENHRY, CDR2 SYGVKD. CDR3 amino acids: CAISENNRPEEQYF. CDR3 sequence (DNA): TGTGCCATCAGTGAGAACAACAGGCCGGAGGAGCAGTACTTC.

This clone is a singleton in its sample. V usage is TRBV9 and J usage is TRBJ2-1; 11 bases are a match to TRBD2. The germline gives CDR1 SGDLS, CDR2 YYNGEE. V lost 0 bases to trimming and J lost 2 bases; unmatched junction nucleotides: 1. The CDR3 runs to 16 residues. Here the CDR3 reads CASSVAGLAAYNEQFF. Here the CDR3 DNA reads TGTGCCAGCAGCGTAGCGGGACTAGCGGCCTACAATGAGCAGTTCTTC.

This chain uses TRBV9 with TRBJ2-1; possible D gene TRBD1, 5 bases. The CDR3 has 15 residues. The ends were cut back, 0 bases at V and 7 bases at J, with 14 bases in the middle. Germline values: CDR1 SGDLS, CDR2 YYNGEE. CDR3 in amino acids: CASSVVGDFANEQFF. CDR3 DNA: TGTGCCAGCAGCGTAGTAGGGGATTTCGCGAATGAGCAGTTCTTC.

J is TRBJ2-1 and V is TRBV19, with D hard to call. This CDR3 has 14 residues. Germline assignment: CDR1 LNHDA and CDR2 SQIVND (reference sequence). V gave up 1 base and J gave up 0 bases, with 4 bases separating them. CDR3 DNA: TGTGCCAGTAGTATAGCGGACTCCTACAATGAGCAGTTCTTC. Residues: CASSIADSYNEQFF.

V usage is TRBV7-9 and J usage is TRBJ1-1; 7 nucleotides line up with TRBD1. CDR3 length equals 14 residues. Looked up from germline, CDR1 is SEHNR and CDR2 is FQNEAQ (reference sequence). With 1 base clipped from V and 5 bases from J, the junction kept 4 bases outside the gene matches. The CDR3 reads CASSLGGGETEAFF. The CDR3, as DNA: TGTGCCAGCAGCTTAGGAGGGGGCGAGACTGAAGCTTTCTTT.

The chain couples TRBV6-5 to TRBJ1-4, with D unclear. The V end was cut by 6 bases, the J end by 8 bases, with 16 bases between. This CDR3 has 14 residues. Germline CDR1 MNHEY, CDR2 SVGAGI. CDR3 amino acids: CASSLGGAGEKLFF. As DNA, the CDR3 is TGTGCCAGCAGCCTCGGCGGAGCAGGAGAAAAACTGTTTTTT.

This clone was seen only once. The chain couples TRBV7-8 to TRBJ2-2; 7 bases are shared with TRBD1. The CDR3 is made up of 14 amino acids. Trimming at V came to 5 bases and at J to 3 bases, leaving 3 bases not matched to a gene. The germline gives CDR1 SGHVS, CDR2 FQNEAQ. The CDR3: CASSLGQHTGELFF. CDR3 DNA sequence: TGTGCCAGCAGCCTGGGACAGCACACCGGGGAGCTGTTTTTT.

The gene calls are TRBV14 and TRBJ2-1; no clear D. V shed 4 bases and J shed 6 bases, with 10 bases lying between them. CDR1 is SGHDN and CDR2 is FVKESK in the germline V gene. The CDR3 spans 13 residues. The CDR3 protein is CASSLVRGNEQFF. Here the CDR3 DNA reads TGTGCCAGCAGCCTGGTTAGAGGCAATGAGCAGTTCTTC.